These 22 T cell receptor beta chains came from one sample sequenced in a study of blood T cells in healthy people across ages. Alongside a J-beta primer mix, a sample-barcoded 5' primer served in a second PCR lasting about 7 to 11 cycles. TCRdb re-called the 5' RACE reads with MiXCR, one entry per CDR3 protein. This sample has hundreds of thousands of distinct CDR3 sequences, with around 45% found just once. Sequenced: blood. All receptors derive from an older woman in good health.

The V call is TRBV7-2, the J call TRBJ2-3; no definite D call. V was clipped by 1 base and J by 6 bases, with 8 bases between them. This CDR3 is 13 amino acids long. CDR1 and CDR2 from the germline V gene are SGHTA and FQGNSA. CDR3 region: CASSLGIGDTQYF. CDR3 DNA sequence: TGTGCCAGCAGCTTAGGGATCGGCGATACGCAGTATTTT. The whole variable domain, remainder taken from reference TRBV7-2 and TRBJ2-3, is GAGVSQSPSNKVTEKGKDVELRCDPISGHTALYWYRQSLGQGLEFLIYFQGNSAPDKSGLPSDRFSAERTGGSVSTLTIQRTQQEDSAVYLCASSLGIGDTQYFGPGTRLTVL.

The CDR3 DNA follows: TGTGCCAGCAGCTTAGGGACAGGGGGCGCGATTGAGCAGTTCTTC. Its protein product is CASSLGTGGAIEQFF. The chain combines TRBV7-3 with TRBJ2-1, with TRBD1 identical over 12 bases. The CDR3 has 15 residues. V gave up 2 bases and J gave up 9 bases; unmatched junction bases: 5. Germline assignment: CDR1 SGHTA and CDR2 FQGTGA. The whole variable domain, filled in from reference TRBV7-3 and TRBJ2-1, reads GAGVSQTPSNKVTEKGKYVELRCDPISGHTALYWYRQSLGQGPEFLIYFQGTGAADDSGLPNDRFFAVRPEGSVSTLKIQRTERGDSAVYLCASSLGTGGAIEQFFGPGTRLTVL.

There are a few counts of this clonotype. CDR3 sequence: CASSRELYQETQYF. CDR3 nucleotides: TGTGCCAGCAGCAGGGAGCTGTACCAAGAGACCCAGTACTTC. V and J are TRBV5-4 and TRBJ2-5, with D possibly matching TRBD2 (5 bases). Germline values: CDR1 SGHNT, CDR2 YYREEE (reference sequence). V was shortened by 4 bases and J by 0 bases, with 10 bases between the two germline ends. CDR3 length: 14 amino acids.

This chain connects TRBV30 to TRBJ2-3; weak D call: TRBD2 (6 bases). Trimming cost V 4 bases and J 2 bases, with 13 bases left between them. This CDR3 contains 14 residues. The germline CDR1 and CDR2 sequences are GTSNPN and SVGIG (reference sequence). CDR3 sequence: CAWIRAGTTDTQYF. The CDR3 DNA sequence: TGTGCCTGGATACGAGCGGGTACCACAGATACGCAGTATTTT. The variable domain in full, completed from reference TRBV30 and TRBJ2-3, reads SQTIHQWPATLVQPVGSPLSLECTVEGTSNPNLYWYRQAAGRGLQLLFYSVGIGQISSEVPQNLSASRPQDRQFILSSKKLLLSDSGFYLCAWIRAGTTDTQYFGPGTRLTVL.

This clonotype was picked up a small number of times. The V and J genes are TRBV20-1 and TRBJ2-3; 12 nucleotides match TRBD2. CDR1 and CDR2 from the germline V gene are DFQATT and SNEGSKA (reference sequence). The length of the CDR3 is 15 residues. V lost 3 bases, J lost 6 bases, and 7 bases stayed unmatched. As DNA, the CDR3 is TGCAGTGCTAGGCGGCTAGCGGGAGGGAGGGATACGCAGTATTTT. It yields the protein CSARRLAGGRDTQYF.

This clonotype occurred once. The chain links TRBV18 to TRBJ2-3, with 7 bases matching TRBD1. This CDR3 region has 16 residues. Germline CDR1 reads KGHSH; CDR2 reads LQKENI. V shed 2 bases and J 6 bases; nucleotides not matched to a gene: 11. CDR3 DNA sequence: TGTGCCAGCTCACCATTCCGGGACAGTGGGCAGGATACGCAGTATTTT. Its protein product is CASSPFRDSGQDTQYF.

The gene calls are TRBV24-1 and TRBJ2-7; 7 nucleotides agree with TRBD2. The J call is uncertain, as TRBJ2-5 better fits the DNA end. This CDR3 spans 14 amino acids. Germline lookup yields CDR1 KGHDR and CDR2 SFDVKD. The CDR3 region has the DNA TGTGCCACCGGGGCGGGAGACAAAAGGGAGACCCAGTACTTC. Its protein product is CATGAGDKRETQYF.

This clonotype was recorded a few times. This chain links TRBV7-2 with TRBJ2-7, with 8 bases lining up with TRBD1. CDR1 and CDR2 (germline): SGHTA, FQGNSA. The CDR3 is 16 residues long. Germline trimming cut 0 bases from V and 3 bases from J; bases unmatched to any gene: 7. CDR3 sequence: CASSLAPRTGFYEQYF. Written as DNA, the CDR3 is TGTGCCAGCAGCTTAGCCCCGCGGACAGGGTTCTACGAGCAGTACTTC. Using reference TRBV7-2 and TRBJ2-7 for the parts outside the CDR3, the full variable domain is GAGVSQSPSNKVTEKGKDVELRCDPISGHTALYWYRQSLGQGLEFLIYFQGNSAPDKSGLPSDRFSAERTGGSVSTLTIQRTQQEDSAVYLCASSLAPRTGFYEQYFGPGTRLTVT.

The chain uses TRBV6-2 or TRBV6-3 and TRBJ2-2; 7 nucleotides agree with TRBD2. This CDR3 region has 16 residues. V lost 6 bases to trimming and J lost 4 bases; unmatched junction nucleotides: 11. The V gene's germline CDR1 is MNHEY and CDR2 SVGEGT. CDR3 bases: TGTGCCAGCAGCAGACCCCTAAGCGGGACCACCGGGGAGCTGTTTTTT. Translating it yields CASSRPLSGTTGELFF.

This clonotype was seen only once. V is TRBV20-1 and J is TRBJ2-2; D tentatively reads TRBD1 or TRBD2 (5 bases each). The CDR3 length is 16 residues. V lost 0 bases to trimming and J lost 7 bases, with 18 bases between them. The germline CDR1 and CDR2 sequences are DFQATT and SNEGSKA (reference sequence). As DNA, the CDR3 is TGCAGTGCTAGAGATGGAAGGAGAGGGGCGGGCGGGGAGCTGTTTTTT. As protein: CSARDGRRGAGGELFF.

The V gene is TRBV29-1, the J gene TRBJ2-3, with TRBD2 matching 14 bases. The V gene end was trimmed by 6 bases and the J gene end by 6 bases; junction bases not matched to a gene: 8. CDR1 and CDR2 (germline): SQVTM, ANQGSEA. The CDR3 totals 15 residues. CDR3 in amino acids: CSVYKTSGRVDTQYF. CDR3 in DNA: TGCAGCGTCTATAAGACTAGCGGGAGGGTGGATACGCAGTATTTT.

In DNA, the CDR3 is TGCAGTGCTTACCGCGTGGGTGACGAGCAGTACTTC. Protein: CSAYRVGDEQYF. The chain is built from TRBV20-1 and TRBJ2-4; D is unresolved. The J call is in doubt because the DNA end fits TRBJ2-7 better. Germline V gene data show CDR1 as DFQATT and CDR2 as SNEGSKA (reference sequence). The CDR3 has 12 residues.

There are a few counts of this clonotype. The chain is built from TRBV15 and TRBJ2-1; TRBD2 matches at 13 bases. Germline lookup yields CDR1 LNHNV and CDR2 YYDKDF (reference sequence). V was pared by 3 bases and J by 5 bases, with 1 base of the junction left unmatched. The length of the CDR3 is 15 residues. CDR3 sequence reads: CATSRGLAGNNEQFF. The CDR3 nucleotides are TGTGCCACCAGCAGGGGACTAGCGGGGAACAATGAGCAGTTCTTC.

V is TRBV5-1 and J is TRBJ2-1, with TRBD2 matching over 9 bases. The V segment lost 4 bases and the J segment 4 bases; nucleotides outside the gene matches: 9. Germline CDR1 reads SGHRS; CDR2 reads YFSETQ. This CDR3 has 16 amino acids. Written as DNA, the CDR3 is TGCGCCAGCAGCCGTACCCTAGCGGGATCTTACAATGAGCAGTTCTTC. This gives the protein CASSRTLAGSYNEQFF.

CDR3 protein: CASSERGLAGDNEQFF. The CDR3 coding sequence is TGTGCCAGCAGTGAAAGGGGACTAGCGGGGGACAATGAGCAGTTCTTC. V is TRBV25-1 and J is TRBJ2-1, with 14 bases fitting TRBD2. Trimming at V came to 2 bases and at J to 5 bases, leaving 2 bases not matched to a gene. Germline V gives CDR1 MGHDK, CDR2 SYGVNS. The CDR3 extends over 16 amino acids.

The chain combines TRBV2 with TRBJ2-3; unclear D gene. The V end lost 7 bases, the J end lost 6 bases, and 5 bases lay between the germline ends. The CDR3 totals 10 residues. Germline values: CDR1 SNHLY, CDR2 FYNNEI. Here the CDR3 reads CASNRDTQYF. The CDR3 DNA follows: TGTGCCAGCAATCGCGATACGCAGTATTTT. Full variable domain (missing parts from reference TRBV2 and TRBJ2-3): EPEVTQTPSHQVTQMGQEVILRCVPISNHLYFYWYRQILGQKVEFLVSFYNNEISEKSEIFDDQFSVERPDGSNFTLKIRSTKLEDSAMYFCASNRDTQYFGPGTRLTVL.

On this clonotype itself: Since a much larger clone is just one base distant, this may be a read error. The chain carries TRBV29-1 and TRBJ2-5, with D hard to call. Germline lookup yields CDR1 SQVTM and CDR2 ANQGSEA. This CDR3 comprises 12 residues. Here the CDR3 DNA reads TGCTGCGTTGGGCGCAACCAAGAGACCCAGTACTTC. As protein: CCVGRNQETQYF.

This clonotype was seen once. The V call is TRBV29-1, the J call TRBJ1-2; D may be TRBD1 (6 bases). With 5 bases removed from V and 10 bases from J, the gap between germline ends came to 17 bases. Germline V lookup: CDR1 SQVTM, CDR2 ANQGSEA. This CDR3 is 12 amino acids long. The CDR3 DNA reads TGCAGCGTTTCAACAGGGTGGGATGACTACACCTTC. Translation gives CSVSTGWDDYTF.

The chain couples TRBV5-4 to TRBJ2-1; TRBD2 matches at 10 bases. The trim removed 4 bases at V and 4 bases at J, leaving 17 bases unmatched. CDR3 size: 19 residues. Germline V gene lookup returns CDR1 SGHNT and CDR2 YYREEE (reference sequence). The CDR3 reads CASSGPGTSVFTPYNEQFF. CDR3 DNA sequence: TGTGCCAGCAGCGGACCCGGGACTAGCGTCTTCACGCCATACAATGAGCAGTTCTTC.

The rearrangement uses TRBV7-2 and TRBJ2-5; TRBD1 is a possible D gene (5 bases). The J call may be faulty, since TRBJ2-7 better matches the DNA end. Germline CDR1 and CDR2: SGHTA and FQGNSA. This CDR3 has 13 residues. In DNA form, the CDR3 reads TGTGCCAGCAGCTCCCGACAGTCCTACGAGCAGTACTTC. Amino acids: CASSSRQSYEQYF.

This clonotype was seen more than once but under ten times. The chain is built from TRBV6-2 or TRBV6-3 and TRBJ2-1; TRBD1 or TRBD2 may be the D gene (5 bases each). Trimming pared 6 bases from V and 9 bases from J, leaving 15 bases between. The CDR3 is 13 amino acids. Germline lookup yields CDR1 MNHEY and CDR2 SVGEGT. This CDR3 is CASRAVAGTEQFF. In DNA form, the CDR3 reads TGTGCCAGCAGAGCCGTTGCCGGGACTGAGCAGTTCTTC.

In DNA, the CDR3 is TGCAGTGCTCCCACCCTCGGGAGAGGGGATGAGCAGTTCTTC. It translates to CSAPTLGRGDEQFF. V and J are TRBV20-1 and TRBJ2-1, with D maybe TRBD2 (6 bases). The germline gives CDR1 DFQATT, CDR2 SNEGSKA (reference sequence). This CDR3 has 14 residues. V was trimmed by 5 bases and J by 8 bases, leaving 19 bases between them.